This T cell receptor (beta chain) was sequenced during a study of persistence of HIV-infected CD4 T cells (dated by TCRdb to about 2020). As for the study more broadly: Participants had been on suppressive ART for a median of about eight years. For the TCR cluster analysis across participants, 8 or 9 participants were included for CMV and about seven participants for Gag. TCRbeta sequencing assessed the clonality of all cells in each sorted population, while proviral sequencing assessed the clonality of infected cells. The study isolated CMV- and HIV-1 Gag-responding CD4+ T cells from ART-treated individuals to examine antigen-driven clonal expansion of HIV-1-infected cells. Apart from two participants who underwent leukapheresis at a single time point, peripheral blood samples of up to roughly 180 mL were collected from participants at multiple time points.

According to the study, the label for this sample's treatment or condition signals: suppressive antiretroviral therapy. A pool of overlapping HIV-1 Gag 15-mer peptides was used at roughly 0.93 ug per peptide per mL for cell stimulation. Sorting of responding CD4+ T cells was based on upregulation of both CD40 ligand and CD69. Participants were HIV-1-infected adults who started suppressive ART during chronic infection. Plasma HIV-1 RNA had been undetectable (below 50 copies/mL) in participants for at least 4 years. To be included, a participant needed positive CMV serology and a CD4+ T cell count above 400 cells/uL. Before stimulation, PBMCs were isolated using density centrifugation and then depleted of CD8+ T cells. For approximately 18 hours, the CD8-depleted PBMCs were stimulated with anti-CD28/CD49d costimulation, a CD40-blocking antibody, and enfuvirtide to prevent new infections. Cell sorting was done on a Beckman Coulter MoFlo Legacy or XDP sorter, and dead cells were excluded with propidium iodide. Genomic DNA was extracted with the QIAamp DNA Mini Kit for samples above one million cells, otherwise with the Quick-DNA Microprep Kit.

The immunoSEQ hsTCRB assay version 4, run in survey mode, was used to sequence TCRbeta repertoires from genomic DNA. For TCRbeta sequencing, genomic DNA was diluted to approximately 9 ng/uL, with up to 1 ug used per sample. The authors' analysis ran thus. Analysis of the TCRbeta data was done in ImmunoSeq Analyzer 3.0, and diversity was computed on productive nucleotide rearrangements. Using the Immunarch R package, lower-bound TCR diversity was estimated with the improved Chao index and clonality was estimated with the Gini coefficient. When different nucleotide rearrangements encoded the same CDR3beta amino acid sequence, each rearrangement was treated as a distinct clonotype. Differential abundance analysis identified TCRbeta sequences significantly enriched in antigen-responding cells relative to anti-CD3/anti-CD28-activated cells. TCRs were clustered by predicted peptide-MHC specificity with GLIPH2, both within individual participants and across merged participant data sets. TCRdb obtained this table from immuneACCESS and retained in-frame rearrangements with V and J assigned. These tables miss some clones; where compared with another copy, unresolved V genes account for less than half of the shortfall, and the remainder is unexplained. For V, J and clone size, that table is used; D and trimming come from the DNA. This sample comprises 25,000 to 35,000 clones, approximately 70% of them detected only once. Of the sample, more than 1.2% falls within the top ten clones.

Details on this clone: Its antigen is not yet known. Base qualities are not recorded, but no much larger clone differs from it by a single base.

Results and caveats for the whole study, not just this receptor: Only a small number of individuals took part in the study, and only a limited range of antigens was tested. Bulk TCR analyses could not be restricted to the rare CMV-responding cells that actually carried HIV-1 proviruses. TCR oligoclonality correlated with proviral oligoclonality within the same sorted populations. Significantly lower TCRbeta richness was observed in CMV- and Gag-responding cells than in anti-CD3/anti-CD28-responding cells, and higher oligoclonality was observed in CMV-responding cells than in CD3/CD28-stimulated and Gag-responding cells. Enrichment of degenerate expanded CDR3beta sequences was found in antigen-responding cells, suggesting convergent selection of CD4+ responses to CMV and Gag.

Taken from cysteine to phenylalanine, the CDR3 has 12 residues. This entry keeps only the CDR3 DNA: 36 bases, framed from base 1. Per the germline V gene, KGHDR is the CDR1 and SFDVKD is the CDR2. V lost 4 bases and J lost 12 bases; the stretch between them is 12 bases long. The clonotype comes from an adult man with HIV who was CMV-seropositive. The chain joins TRBV24-1 to TRBJ2-1; tentative D gene TRBD2, with 5 bases matching. Sample: CD4+ T cells sorted from PBMCs after roughly 18-hour stimulation, taken from a patient who received antiretroviral therapy. The cell subset or site label of this sample denotes: CD40L+CD69+ CD4 T cells responding to HIV-1 Gag peptides. The CDR3 protein: CATSDPGVGQFF. The DNA sequence reads TGTGCCACCAGTGACCCCGGGGTGGGGCAGTTCTTC.